This TCR beta chain is drawn from a study of T cells in Graves' hyperthyroidism and ophthalmopathy. TCR beta CDR3 regions were amplified from RNA. TCR CDR3 regions were first amplified by RT-PCR with HTBI primers. One entry per CDR3 protein, called by TCRdb with MiXCR from the multiplex PCR reads. The sample records 450,000 to 700,000 distinct CDR3 sequences, around 45% being singletons. This clonotype was seen repeatedly, ten times or more. What it binds is unknown. Lactation, pregnancy, other autoimmune disease or uncontrolled infection led to exclusion of patients. Diagnosing involved the use of clinical symptoms, serum thyroxine and TRAb, thyroid ultrasound and orbital computed tomography. Study-level results: Ophthalmopathy was model-predicted a median approximately six months pre-onset. Separation of ophthalmopathy from stable hyperthyroidism was achieved by a 13 V-J model.

The CDR3 totals 15 residues. Trimming removed 2 bases from V and 8 bases from J, with 18 bases in between. In germline, CDR1 is DFQATT, CDR2 SNEGSKA (reference sequence). J is TRBJ1-4 and V is TRBV20-1; D not resolved. The receptor's source is an adult woman with Graves' disease, either hyperthyroidism or ophthalmopathy (not recorded which). The sequenced sample was peripheral blood or thyroid tissue (not recorded which). The CDR3 nucleotides are TGCAGTGCTAGACCCTCCATCGGCCTGGAAGAAAAACTGTTTTTT. Amino acid sequence: CSARPSIGLEEKLFF.